This TCR beta chain derives from a study of T cells in Graves' hyperthyroidism and ophthalmopathy. Study outcomes and limitations: Most clonotypes expanded in the thyroid (above 0.001) were also present in blood.

This CDR3 spans 13 amino acids. The germline V and J ends were trimmed by 7 bases and 4 bases, with 12 bases remaining between them. The germline V gene encodes CDR1 MNHEY and CDR2 SMNVEV (reference sequence). This clonotype was seen repeatedly, ten times or more. Its antigen is currently unknown. Hyperthyroidism in the patients, aged 18 to 65, was newly diagnosed and under 2 months in duration. Approximately 10 ml of fresh peripheral blood supplied the PBMCs. The CDR3 regions of TCR beta were amplified from RNA transcripts. The HTBI primer set drove a first-round RT-PCR of the TCR CDR3. One entry per CDR3 protein, called by TCRdb with MiXCR from the multiplex PCR reads. The sample carries around 400,000 distinct CDR3 sequences, less than 15% recorded once.

The sequencing sample was made of blood. The receptor comes from a woman aged 18 to 35 with Graves' hyperthyroidism. V is TRBV27 and J is TRBJ2-3; a possible D gene is TRBD1 (5 bases). Written as DNA, the CDR3 is TGTGCCAGCAAAAGGTCAGGGCCAGATACGCAGTATTTT. Its translation is CASKRSGPDTQYF.